What follows are 25 T cell receptor beta chains derived from one specimen sequenced in a study of neurological immune-mediated disorders. Time point described: technical triplicate 3. TCRdb independently ran MiXCR on the 5' RACE reads; one entry per CDR3 protein. The data contain some 30,000 distinct CDR3 sequences, roughly 16% of them singletons. The sequenced material came from CD4+ T cells from blood. The source is a female donor with HTLV-1-associated myelopathy (HAM/TSP).

In its sample, this clonotype was seen many times. The V gene is TRBV7-2, the J gene TRBJ2-1, with TRBD2 identical over 10 bases. Germline V gene lookup returns CDR1 SGHTA and CDR2 FQGNSA. Trimming at V came to 5 bases and at J to 0 bases, leaving 7 bases not matched to a gene. This CDR3 contains 17 residues. CDR3 nucleotide sequence: TGTGCCAGCAGCCTGACGGGACTAGCGTACTCCTACAATGAGCAGTTCTTC. This sequence encodes CASSLTGLAYSYNEQFF.

This clonotype was counted many times. The V call is TRBV7-2, the J call TRBJ2-7; the D is unclear. There are 13 residues in the CDR3. From germline, CDR1 is SGHTA and CDR2 FQGNSA. Trimming took off 5 bases at V and 3 bases at J, with 11 bases between the two ends. This chain's CDR3 is CASSRTSDYEQYF. Here the CDR3 DNA reads TGTGCCAGCAGCCGGACGTCGGACTACGAGCAGTACTTC.

This clonotype was seen repeatedly, ten times or more. The V and J genes are TRBV2 and TRBJ2-1; TRBD2 matches 7 bases. Losses at the gene ends were 7 bases for V and 6 bases for J; bases not matched to a gene: 9. The CDR3 runs to 14 residues. Looked up from germline, CDR1 is SNHLY and CDR2 is FYNNEI. CDR3 amino acids: CASKTSAGINEQFF. The DNA for the CDR3 is TGTGCCAGCAAAACTAGCGCGGGAATCAATGAGCAGTTCTTC.

At least ten counts were recorded for this clonotype. The chain uses TRBV11-3 and TRBJ2-3; the D gene is possibly TRBD2 (6 bases). The germline V and J ends were trimmed by 3 bases and 3 bases, with 16 bases remaining between them. CDR1 SGHNT and CDR2 YENEEA come from the germline V gene. The CDR3 consists of 16 residues. CDR3 DNA sequence: TGTGCCAGCAGCTTTGAAGCGGGTCCTGGGACAGATACGCAGTATTTT. It codes for CASSFEAGPGTDTQYF.

This clonotype was detected many times. The rearrangement uses TRBV9 and TRBJ2-7, with 7 bases fitting TRBD2. Germline V CDR1 and CDR2: SGDLS, YYNGEE. V gave up 4 bases and J gave up 6 bases; unmatched junction bases: 13. CDR3 length equals 15 residues. The DNA for the CDR3 is TGTGCCAGCAGCCCGCGACTAGCCGCCAGCGGCGAGCAGTACTTC. Encoded protein: CASSPRLAASGEQYF.

This clonotype was counted many times. The V call is TRBV15, the J call TRBJ1-5, with no clear D. Trimming pared 1 base from V and 2 bases from J, leaving 12 bases between. Germline V lookup: CDR1 LNHNV, CDR2 YYDKDF (reference sequence). The CDR3 is made up of 16 amino acids. The chain's CDR3 is CATSRAEVRGNQPQHF. CDR3 DNA sequence: TGTGCCACCAGCAGAGCCGAGGTTAGGGGCAATCAGCCCCAGCATTTT. The whole variable domain, filled in from reference TRBV15 and TRBJ1-5, reads DAMVIQNPRYQVTQFGKPVTLSCSQTLNHNVMYWYQQKSSQAPKLLFHYYDKDFNNEADTPDNFQSRRPNTSFCFLDIRSPGLGDTAMYLCATSRAEVRGNQPQHFGDGTRLSIL.

This clonotype was seen many times. The chain links TRBV9 to TRBJ2-4, with D possibly being TRBD2 (5 bases). The CDR3 spans 15 residues. In germline, CDR1 is SGDLS, CDR2 YYNGEE. The V gene lost 0 bases and the J gene lost 10 bases, with 17 bases spanning the gap. CDR3 nucleotide sequence: TGTGCCAGCAGCGTAGTGTCCGACCCCCCGGGGATTCAGTACTTC. This sequence encodes CASSVVSDPPGIQYF.

This clonotype was recorded many times. A read error may explain this, as a much larger clone is one base away. The rearrangement joins TRBV20-1 to TRBJ2-3; the D gene could be TRBD1 or TRBD2 (5 bases each). The length of the CDR3 is 14 residues. Germline lookup yields CDR1 DFQATT and CDR2 SNEGSKA (reference sequence). The CDR3 region has the DNA TGCAGTACTAGAGAGCCGGGACCCACAGATACGCAGTATTTT. This translates into CSTREPGPTDTQYF.

This clonotype occurred many times. The chain links TRBV3-1 to TRBJ2-7; D is possibly TRBD2 (6 bases). Per the germline V gene, CDR1 is LGHDT and CDR2 is YNNKEL (reference sequence). The CDR3 spans 16 residues. V lost 1 base to trimming and J lost 2 bases, with 15 bases between them. The DNA for the CDR3 is TGTGCCAGCAGCCAAGGATCAGGAGCGGGCGCCTACGAGCAGTACTTC. This encodes CASSQGSGAGAYEQYF.

Concerning this clonotype: The conserved phenylalanine or tryptophan is not found at the CDR3 terminus, so this likely reflects a read error. V gene TRBV20-1 combines with J gene TRBJ1-2, with D uncertain. Germline CDR1 is DFQATT and CDR2 is SNEGSKA (reference sequence). The CDR3 contains 11 residues. V lost 3 bases and J lost 9, with 11 bases in between. The CDR3: CSASGRACYTI. Written as DNA, the CDR3 is TGCAGTGCTAGTGGTAGGGCTTGCTACACCATC.

This clonotype showed up many times. The rearrangement links TRBV5-1 to TRBJ2-3; 8 bases line up with TRBD1. This CDR3 is 13 amino acids long. Germline values: CDR1 SGHRS, CDR2 YFSETQ. Trimming removed 8 bases from V and 6 bases from J; junction bases left unmatched: 8. CDR3 sequence: CASQADRDDTQYF. The CDR3 nucleotides read TGCGCCAGTCAAGCGGACAGGGATGATACGCAGTATTTT.

This clonotype was recorded many times. The V and J genes are TRBV28 and TRBJ1-2; D is unclear. With 5 bases removed from V and 2 bases from J, the gap between germline ends came to 12 bases. Germline-derived CDR1 and CDR2 are MDHEN and SYDVKM. CDR3 size: 14 residues. CDR3 nucleotides: TGTGCCAGCAGTACTATTACAGACAACTATGGCTACACCTTC. Amino acids: CASSTITDNYGYTF.

The table lists this clonotype with many counts. The gene calls are TRBV20-1 and TRBJ2-7, with D possibly TRBD2 on 7 matching bases. The V and J ends lost 4 bases and 5 bases respectively, with 21 bases between them. This CDR3 has 15 residues. The germline gives CDR1 DFQATT, CDR2 SNEGSKA (reference sequence). The CDR3 reads CSATSLGGGPHEQYF. In DNA, the CDR3 is TGCAGTGCTACGTCCCTAGGGGGAGGGCCACACGAGCAGTACTTC.

This clonotype was detected ten times or more. The J gene is TRBJ2-1, the V gene TRBV29-1, with D perhaps given as TRBD1 or TRBD2 (5 bases each). Trimming took off 6 bases at V and 8 bases at J, with 20 bases between the two ends. The CDR3 covers 14 residues. The V gene's germline CDR1 is SQVTM and CDR2 ANQGSEA. CDR3 residues: CSVSQGAESHEQFF. As DNA, the CDR3 is TGCAGCGTATCGCAGGGAGCAGAAAGCCATGAGCAGTTCTTC.

This clonotype was seen repeatedly, ten times or more. The chain is built from TRBV7-2 and TRBJ1-3; a possible D gene is TRBD1 (6 bases). This CDR3 has 15 amino acids. The germline gives CDR1 SGHTA, CDR2 FQGNSA. Trimming shortened V by 5 bases and J by 2 bases, and 13 bases separated the two germline ends. CDR3 in amino acids: CASSAAGAAGNTIYF. The DNA of the CDR3 is TGTGCCAGCAGCGCCGCGGGGGCGGCTGGAAACACCATATATTTT.

This clonotype was found once. The V gene is TRBV4-1, the J gene TRBJ2-7; tentative D call: TRBD1 (6 bases). Germline CDR1 and CDR2: MGHRA and YSYEKL. The length of the CDR3 is 17 residues. The DNA of the CDR3 is TGCACAAGCAGCCAAGACTACTCGACAGGTTCGGACTACGAGCAGTACTTC. Its translation: CTSSQDYSTGSDYEQYF.

This clonotype occurred many times. The rearrangement joins TRBV4-2 to TRBJ1-2; 9 bases line up with TRBD1. The CDR3 totals 16 residues. Germline values: CDR1 LGHNA, CDR2 YNFKEQ. V trimming: 1 base; J trimming: 7 bases; junction bases outside the gene matches: 10. The CDR3 DNA reads TGTGCCAGCAGCCAAGGGGACAGGGCACCCGGTGGTGGCTACACCTTC. Protein product: CASSQGDRAPGGGYTF.

CDR3 amino acids: CASSMSRNNEQFF. The CDR3 DNA follows: TGTGCCAGTAGTATGTCCCGCAACAATGAGCAGTTCTTC. The chain uses TRBV19 and TRBJ2-1; D remains ambiguous. From germline, CDR1 is LNHDA and CDR2 SQIVND (reference sequence). Trimming pared 3 bases from V and 5 bases from J, leaving 8 bases between. This CDR3 contains 13 residues.

Many counts were recorded for this clonotype. This chain connects TRBV6-1 to TRBJ1-2; D gene unclear. CDR1 is MNHNS and CDR2 is SASEGT in the germline V gene. V was clipped by 2 bases and J by 2 bases, with 6 bases between them. This CDR3 has 13 residues. The CDR3 DNA sequence: TGTGCCAGCAGTGAATGGCAAAACTATGGCTACACCTTC. It is translated as CASSEWQNYGYTF.

This clonotype was detected many times. This chain uses TRBV7-6 with TRBJ2-5; D is perhaps TRBD1 or TRBD2 (5 bases each). The V end lost 2 bases, the J end lost 1 base, and 8 bases lay between the germline ends. Germline V gene lookup returns CDR1 SGHVS and CDR2 FNYEAQ. This CDR3 region has 14 residues. This CDR3 is CASSLPGPQETQYF. The CDR3 bases are TGTGCCAGCAGCTTACCGGGACCCCAAGAGACCCAGTACTTC.

This clonotype came up many times. This chain links TRBV5-1 with TRBJ2-2; TRBD1 aligns across 9 bases. CDR1 is SGHRS and CDR2 is YFSETQ in the germline V gene. The CDR3 contains 15 residues. Trimming cost V 1 base and J 4 bases; bases outside gene matches: 2. CDR3 coding DNA: TGCGCCAGCAGCTTGCAGACAGGGGGCACCGGGGAGCTGTTTTTT. Protein sequence: CASSLQTGGTGELFF.

Ten or more counts support this clonotype. This chain connects TRBV6-6 to TRBJ1-2; no clear D. V was cut by 7 bases and J by 3 bases, with 15 bases left in between. Germline CDR1 reads MNHNY; CDR2 reads SVGAGI (reference sequence). This CDR3 has 14 amino acids. CDR3 coding DNA: TGTGCCAGCACCCTCTCCGCGCCGGACTATGGCTACACCTTC. Protein sequence: CASTLSAPDYGYTF.

This clonotype was observed many times. The chain employs TRBV20-1 and TRBJ2-7, with 8 bases that match TRBD2. The V gene's germline CDR1 is DFQATT and CDR2 SNEGSKA (reference sequence). The CDR3 has 14 residues. V lost 7 bases, J lost 6 bases, and 14 bases stayed unmatched. The CDR3 here is CSGTDGGAGVEQYF. The CDR3 region has the DNA TGCAGTGGAACGGACGGGGGGGCCGGAGTCGAGCAGTACTTC.

The sample holds many counts of this clonotype. This chain's CDR3 is CASSRIGLAGLEQFF. In DNA form, the CDR3 reads TGTGCCAGCAGCCGAATCGGACTAGCGGGACTTGAGCAGTTCTTC. The chain is built from TRBV7-2 and TRBJ2-1; 12 bases fit TRBD2. V was pared by 5 bases and J by 9 bases, with 8 bases of the junction left unmatched. The CDR3 runs 15 residues. Germline CDR1 is SGHTA and CDR2 is FQGNSA.

V gene TRBV5-1 combines with J gene TRBJ2-7; 11 nucleotides line up with TRBD1. The ends lost 5 bases at V and 5 bases at J; junction bases unmatched: 6. The germline CDR1 and CDR2 sequences are SGHRS and YFSETQ. CDR3 length equals 14 residues. For the CDR3, the DNA is TGCGCCAGCAGAAGTCCGGGACAGGGGGACGAGCAGTACTTC. The encoded protein is CASRSPGQGDEQYF. Combining the CDR3 with reference TRBV5-1 and TRBJ2-7 gives the whole variable domain KAGVTQTPRYLIKTRGQQVTLSCSPISGHRSVSWYQQTPGQGLQFLFEYFSETQRNKGNFPGRFSGRQFSNSRSEMNVSTLELGDSALYLCASRSPGQGDEQYFGPGTRLTVT.